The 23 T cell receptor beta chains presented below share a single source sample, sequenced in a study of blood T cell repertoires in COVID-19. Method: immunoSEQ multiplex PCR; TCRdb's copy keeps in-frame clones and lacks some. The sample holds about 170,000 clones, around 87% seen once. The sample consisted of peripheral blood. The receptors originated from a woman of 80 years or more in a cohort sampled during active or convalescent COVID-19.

The CDR3 DNA follows: TGTGCCAGCAGTGAACCGGGGAGAGAAAACACCATATATTTT. Translation gives CASSEPGRENTIYF. This chain joins TRBV6-1 and TRBJ1-3, with D unresolved. This CDR3 is built from 14 residues. Between the trimmed V and J ends, which lost 2 bases and 6 bases, there was a span of 11 bases. Looked up from germline, CDR1 is MNHNS and CDR2 is SASEGT.

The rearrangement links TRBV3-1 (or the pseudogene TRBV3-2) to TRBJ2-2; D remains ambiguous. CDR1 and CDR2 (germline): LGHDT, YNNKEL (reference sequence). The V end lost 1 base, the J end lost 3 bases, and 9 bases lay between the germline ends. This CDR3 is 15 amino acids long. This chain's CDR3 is CASSQVRVYTGELFF. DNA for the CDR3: TGTGCCAGCAGCCAAGTCCGAGTGTACACCGGGGAGCTGTTTTTT.

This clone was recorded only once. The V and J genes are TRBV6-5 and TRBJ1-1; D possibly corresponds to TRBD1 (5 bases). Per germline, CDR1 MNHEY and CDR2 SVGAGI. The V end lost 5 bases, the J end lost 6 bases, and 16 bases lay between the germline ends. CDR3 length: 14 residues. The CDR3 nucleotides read TGTGCCAGCAGTCTTGACAGCATTTCCGCTGAAGCTTTCTTT. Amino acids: CASSLDSISAEAFF.

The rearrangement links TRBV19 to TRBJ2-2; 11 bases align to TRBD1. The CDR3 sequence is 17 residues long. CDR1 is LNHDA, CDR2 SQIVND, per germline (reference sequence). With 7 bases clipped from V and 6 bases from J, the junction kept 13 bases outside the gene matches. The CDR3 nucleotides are TGTGCCAGTACCAACCCGGACAGGGGGCCATCGGCCGGGGAGCTGTTTTTT. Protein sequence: CASTNPDRGPSAGELFF.

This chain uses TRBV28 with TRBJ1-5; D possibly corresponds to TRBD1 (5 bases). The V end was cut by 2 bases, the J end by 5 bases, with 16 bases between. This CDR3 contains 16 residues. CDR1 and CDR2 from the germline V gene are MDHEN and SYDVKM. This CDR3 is CASSLQRGIVHQPQHF. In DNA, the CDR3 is TGTGCCAGCAGTTTACAGCGGGGGATCGTCCATCAGCCCCAGCATTTT. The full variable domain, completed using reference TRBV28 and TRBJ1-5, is DVKVTQSSRYLVKRTGEKVFLECVQDMDHENMFWYRQDPGLGLRLIYFSYDVKMKEKGDIPEGYSVSREKKERFSLILESASTNQTSMYLCASSLQRGIVHQPQHFGDGTRLSIL.

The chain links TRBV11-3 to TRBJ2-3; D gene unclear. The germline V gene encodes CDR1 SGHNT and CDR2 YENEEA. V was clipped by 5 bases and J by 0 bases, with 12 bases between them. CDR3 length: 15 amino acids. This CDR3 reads CASSPAYASTDTQYF. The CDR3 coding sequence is TGTGCCAGCAGCCCCGCCTATGCTAGCACAGATACGCAGTATTTT.

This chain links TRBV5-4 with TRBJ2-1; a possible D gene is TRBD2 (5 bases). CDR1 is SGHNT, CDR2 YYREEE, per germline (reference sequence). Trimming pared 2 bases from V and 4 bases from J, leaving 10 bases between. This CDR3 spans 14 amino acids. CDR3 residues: CASSLLDSYNEQFF. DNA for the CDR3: TGTGCCAGCAGCTTATTGGACTCTTACAATGAGCAGTTCTTC.

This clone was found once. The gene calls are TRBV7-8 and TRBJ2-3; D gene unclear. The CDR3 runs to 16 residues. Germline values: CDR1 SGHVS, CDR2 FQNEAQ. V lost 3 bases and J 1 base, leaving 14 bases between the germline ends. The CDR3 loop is CASSFAAWYGTDTQYF. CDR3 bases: TGTGCCAGCAGCTTCGCAGCGTGGTATGGCACAGATACGCAGTATTTT.

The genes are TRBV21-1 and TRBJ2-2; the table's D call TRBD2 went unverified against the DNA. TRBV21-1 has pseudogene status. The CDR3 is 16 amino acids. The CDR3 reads CASSSRRAGDTGELFF. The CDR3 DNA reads TGTGCCAGCAGCAGCCGGAGGGCCGGGGACACCGGGGAGCTGTTTTTT.

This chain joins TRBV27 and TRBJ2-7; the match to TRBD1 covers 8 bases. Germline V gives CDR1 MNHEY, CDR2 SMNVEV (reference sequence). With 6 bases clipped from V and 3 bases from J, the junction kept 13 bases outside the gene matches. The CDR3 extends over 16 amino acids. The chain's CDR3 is CASRPILSDRDYEQYF. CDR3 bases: TGTGCCAGCAGGCCCATACTTTCGGACAGGGACTACGAGCAGTACTTC.

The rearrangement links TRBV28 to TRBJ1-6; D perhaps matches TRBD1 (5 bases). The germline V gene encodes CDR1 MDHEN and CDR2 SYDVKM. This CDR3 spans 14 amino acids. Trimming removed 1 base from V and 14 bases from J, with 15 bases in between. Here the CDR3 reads CASSLLDNPSALHF. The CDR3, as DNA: TGTGCCAGCAGTTTATTGGACAACCCGTCGGCCCTCCACTTT.

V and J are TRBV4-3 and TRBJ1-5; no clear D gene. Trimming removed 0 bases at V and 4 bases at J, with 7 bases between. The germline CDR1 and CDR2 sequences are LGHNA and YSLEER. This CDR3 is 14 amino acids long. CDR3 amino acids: CASSQEGSNQPQHF. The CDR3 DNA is TGCGCCAGCAGCCAAGAGGGCAGTAATCAGCCCCAGCATTTT.

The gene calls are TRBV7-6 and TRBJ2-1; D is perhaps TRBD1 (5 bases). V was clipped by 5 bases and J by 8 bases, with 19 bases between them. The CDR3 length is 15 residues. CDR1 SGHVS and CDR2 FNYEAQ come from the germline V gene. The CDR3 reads CASSRQLPVNDEQFF. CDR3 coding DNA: TGTGCCAGCAGCCGACAGCTCCCCGTAAACGATGAGCAGTTCTTC.

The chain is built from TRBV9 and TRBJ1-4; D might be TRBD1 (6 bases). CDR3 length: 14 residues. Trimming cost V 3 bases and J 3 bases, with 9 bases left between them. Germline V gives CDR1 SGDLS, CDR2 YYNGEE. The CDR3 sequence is CASSGRGSNEKLFF. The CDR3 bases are TGTGCCAGCAGCGGCAGGGGTTCTAATGAAAAACTGTTTTTT.

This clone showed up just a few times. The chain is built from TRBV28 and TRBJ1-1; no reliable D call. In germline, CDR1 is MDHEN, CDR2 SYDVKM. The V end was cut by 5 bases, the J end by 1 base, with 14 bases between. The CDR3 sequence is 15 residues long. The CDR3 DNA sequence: TGTGCCAGCAGTCCCACTCGACTCCGGAACACTGAAGCTTTCTTT. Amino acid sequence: CASSPTRLRNTEAFF.

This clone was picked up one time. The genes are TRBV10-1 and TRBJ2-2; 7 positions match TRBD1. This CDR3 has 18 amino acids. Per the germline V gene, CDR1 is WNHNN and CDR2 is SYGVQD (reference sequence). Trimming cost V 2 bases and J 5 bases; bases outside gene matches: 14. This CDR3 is CASSEGIPGQPWTGELFF. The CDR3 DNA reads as TGCGCCAGCAGTGAGGGCATACCGGGACAGCCGTGGACCGGGGAGCTGTTTTTT.

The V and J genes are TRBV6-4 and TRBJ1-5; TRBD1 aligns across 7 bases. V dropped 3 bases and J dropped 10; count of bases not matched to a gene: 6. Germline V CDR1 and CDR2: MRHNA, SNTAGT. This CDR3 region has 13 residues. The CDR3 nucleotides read TGTGCCAGCAGTGAGGGACACAGGGGACCCCAGCATTTT. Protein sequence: CASSEGHRGPQHF.

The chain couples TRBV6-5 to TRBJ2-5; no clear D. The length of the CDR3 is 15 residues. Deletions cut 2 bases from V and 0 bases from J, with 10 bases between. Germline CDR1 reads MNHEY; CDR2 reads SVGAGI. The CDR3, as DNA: TGTGCCAGCAGTTACGGTTTCCGGTACCAAGAGACCCAGTACTTC. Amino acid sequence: CASSYGFRYQETQYF.

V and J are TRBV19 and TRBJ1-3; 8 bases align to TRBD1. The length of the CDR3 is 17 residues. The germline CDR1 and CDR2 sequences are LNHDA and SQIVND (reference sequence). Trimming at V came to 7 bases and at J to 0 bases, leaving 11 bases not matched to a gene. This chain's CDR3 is CASTLGTGRISGNTIYF. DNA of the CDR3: TGTGCCAGTACCTTGGGGACAGGCCGAATCTCTGGAAACACCATATATTTT.

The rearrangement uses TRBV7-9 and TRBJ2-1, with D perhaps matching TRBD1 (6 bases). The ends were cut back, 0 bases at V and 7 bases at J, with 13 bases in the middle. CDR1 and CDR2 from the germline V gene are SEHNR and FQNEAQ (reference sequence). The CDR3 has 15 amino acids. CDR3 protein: CASSLAGKRGNEQFF. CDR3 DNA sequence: TGTGCCAGCAGCTTAGCGGGAAAAAGGGGGAATGAGCAGTTCTTC.

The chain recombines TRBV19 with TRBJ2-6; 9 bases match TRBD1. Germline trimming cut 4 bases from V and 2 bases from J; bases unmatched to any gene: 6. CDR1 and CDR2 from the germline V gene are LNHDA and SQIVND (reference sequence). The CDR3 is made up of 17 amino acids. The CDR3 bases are TGTGCCAGTAGTACAAACAGGGGGCGGGCTGGGGCCAACGTCCTGACTTTC. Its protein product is CASSTNRGRAGANVLTF.

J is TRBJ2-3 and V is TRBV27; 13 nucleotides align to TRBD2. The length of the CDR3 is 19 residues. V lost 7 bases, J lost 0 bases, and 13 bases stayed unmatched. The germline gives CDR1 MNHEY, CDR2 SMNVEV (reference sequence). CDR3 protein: CASKTARTSGGPSTDTQYF. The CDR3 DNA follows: TGTGCCAGCAAGACAGCCAGGACTAGCGGGGGACCTAGCACAGATACGCAGTATTTT.

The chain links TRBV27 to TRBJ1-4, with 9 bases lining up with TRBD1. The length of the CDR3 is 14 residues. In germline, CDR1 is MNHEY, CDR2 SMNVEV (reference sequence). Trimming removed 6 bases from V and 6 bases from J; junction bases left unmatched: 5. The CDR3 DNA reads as TGTGCCAGCAGGGGGGGGACAGGGTATGAAAAACTGTTTTTT. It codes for CASRGGTGYEKLFF.